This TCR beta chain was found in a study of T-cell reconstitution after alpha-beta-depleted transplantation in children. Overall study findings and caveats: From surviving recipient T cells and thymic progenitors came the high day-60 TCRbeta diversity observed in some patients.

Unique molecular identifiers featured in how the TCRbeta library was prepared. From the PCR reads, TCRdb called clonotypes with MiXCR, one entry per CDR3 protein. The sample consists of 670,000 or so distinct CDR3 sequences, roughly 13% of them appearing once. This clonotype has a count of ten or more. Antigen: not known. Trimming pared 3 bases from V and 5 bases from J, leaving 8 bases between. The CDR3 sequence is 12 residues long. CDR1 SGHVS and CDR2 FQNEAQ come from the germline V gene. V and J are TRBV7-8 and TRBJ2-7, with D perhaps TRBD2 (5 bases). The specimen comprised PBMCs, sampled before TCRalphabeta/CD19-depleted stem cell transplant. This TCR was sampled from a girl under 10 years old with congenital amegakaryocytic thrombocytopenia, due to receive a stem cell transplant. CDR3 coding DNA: TGTGCCAGCAGCTTCGACTATCACGAGCAGTACTTC. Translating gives CASSFDYHEQYF.